Shown below are 2 T cell receptor beta chains from a single sample sequenced in a study of cytomegalovirus exposure and HLA in healthy donors. Primers included in the PCR were 60 Vbeta and 13 Jbeta primers. Here immunoSEQ multiplex PCR was the method, and the copy in TCRdb shows in-frame clones only, minus some. In the table there are tens of thousands of clones, about 67% of which are singletons. What was sequenced was PBMCs. All receptors come from a human donor in good health.

This chain connects TRBV5-1 to TRBJ1-4, with D tentatively TRBD1 (5 bases). The germline V and J ends were trimmed by 4 bases and 8 bases, with 15 bases remaining between them. In germline, CDR1 is SGHRS, CDR2 YFSETQ. CDR3 size: 14 residues. The CDR3 DNA follows: TGCGCCAGCAGCCGGACCCATGGGGCGGAAAAACTGTTTTTT. It specifies CASSRTHGAEKLFF.

The J gene is TRBJ1-2, the V gene TRBV9; 7 nucleotides align to TRBD1. The CDR3 loop spans 17 amino acids. Unmatched junction bases numbered 16, after V lost 4 bases and J lost 4 bases. CDR1 is SGDLS, CDR2 YYNGEE, per germline. In DNA, the CDR3 is TGTGCCAGCAGCACCCCCAGGCGAATAGGGGGCAGCTATGGCTACACCTTC. This gives the protein CASSTPRRIGGSYGYTF.